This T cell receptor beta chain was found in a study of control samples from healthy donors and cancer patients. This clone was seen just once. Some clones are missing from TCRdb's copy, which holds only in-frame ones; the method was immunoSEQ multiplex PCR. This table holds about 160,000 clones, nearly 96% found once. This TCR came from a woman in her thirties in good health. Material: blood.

CDR3 sequence (DNA): TGTGCCAGCAAGAACATGAACACTGAAGCTTTCTTT. Protein sequence: CASKNMNTEAFF. The chain couples TRBV6-5 to TRBJ1-1; no clear D. Looked up from germline, CDR1 is MNHEY and CDR2 is SVGAGI. Trimming left V 7 bases short and J 0 bases short, with 6 bases between. This CDR3 contains 12 residues.